This T cell receptor (beta chain) is from a study of T cell changes during pregnancy in multiple sclerosis. The V segment lost 5 bases and the J segment 0 bases; nucleotides outside the gene matches: 6. This CDR3 is built from 16 residues. CDR1 is LNHDA and CDR2 is SQIVND in the germline V gene (reference sequence). The table came from immunoSEQ multiplex PCR; TCRdb's copy has only in-frame clones and leaves some out. The sample records tens of thousands of clones, roughly 93% being singletons. This clonotype was sampled from a female donor with multiple sclerosis, enrolled in a pregnancy study. The chain has TRBV19 and TRBJ2-4; 8 bases map to TRBD1. The material sequenced was peripheral blood, taken after pregnancy. The CDR3 protein is CASSGTGLRAKNIQYF. The CDR3 nucleotides read TGTGCCAGTAGTGGGACAGGTTTAAGAGCCAAAAACATTCAGTACTTC.